This TCR beta chain originates from a study of blood T cells in healthy people across ages (dated by TCRdb to 2014 to 2015). With respect to the entire study: Template switching captured roughly one uniquely barcoded TCR beta cDNA molecule per two T cells in model experiments. For two donors (one aged 18 to 30 and one aged 80 or older), the study analyzed two additional independent replicas of 1 million unique cDNA reads from the same blood draw. Donors were grouped into four age groups: young (average roughly 17 years), middle-aged (less than 40), aged (about 60) and long-lived (roughly 80). Donors of different ages were randomly distributed across sequencing lanes to avoid experimental bias. To track age-related changes in TCR beta repertoire diversity, the study relied on deep sequencing normalized with unique cDNA molecular identifiers.

This clonotype was counted a few times. Its antigen specificity is not known. No base quality information exists; no much larger clone differs at one position. Overall results and qualifications from the work: The CMV infection status of donors was not known, potentially confounding age-related changes in expanded clonotypes. Estimates of total diversity from one million sequenced T cells were regarded as lower bounds and underestimates. Conclusive comparison of naive and antigen-experienced compartments was prevented by the profiling of bulk unsorted PBMCs. As age increased, observed TCR beta diversity per million T cells dropped in a roughly linear way, and a significant reduction was already evident by age roughly 36. Compared with the aged group, more naive CD4+ T cells, fewer expanded clones and increased TCR diversity were shown by the long-lived group, suggesting age selection. Observed TCR beta diversity correlated strongly with the percentage of naive T cells measured by flow cytometry.

The donors were some 36 Caucasian individuals from Russia, aged about 6 to 95 years, who were systemically healthy. About 9.1 milliliters of peripheral blood were collected from each donor into EDTA-treated Vacutainer tubes. Ficoll-Paque density-gradient centrifugation was used to isolate PBMCs, with at least 7 million obtained per sample. Total RNA, at least 5 micrograms per sample, was extracted from PBMCs with Trizol reagent. Naive CD45RAhigh/CD27high T cell percentages were measured by flow cytometry on a PBMC aliquot from every donor. The CDR1 and CDR2 encoded by the germline V gene are MDHEN and SYDVKM. V and J are truncated by 6 bases and 3 bases respectively, leaving an intervening sequence of 12 bases. Including cysteine and phenylalanine, the CDR3 has 15 amino acids. The kept DNA is CDR3 alone, 45 bases in frame from the first base. The library was produced with 5' RACE. The run used an Illumina HiSeq 2500. A second PCR of roughly 6 to 11 cycles was run with a J-beta primer mix and a sample-barcoded 5' primer. A unique molecular identifier was introduced onto each TCR beta cDNA molecule by a template-switch 5' adaptor carrying 12 random nucleotides. Each sample yielded at least 2.5 million CDR3-containing paired-end reads. All of the RNA was converted into first-strand cDNA using the Mint cDNA synthesis kit, with a TRBC-specific oligonucleotide serving as the primer. Following uracil-DNA glycosylase treatment, all cDNA underwent a first 18-cycle PCR with the universal primers M1SS and BC2_uni_R. The paper's data handling went like this. Normalization of each sample was performed by random selection of 1 million high-quality reads, each carrying a distinct molecular identifier. Instead of being binned into consensus sequences, reads that shared molecular identifiers were thrown out. MiTCR, run with a Q25 quality threshold and the strictest error-elimination algorithm, handled CDR3 identification, clonotype clustering and error correction. A nonparametric unseen species model using Euler transformation provided a lower-bound estimate of total TCR beta diversity. Through fastp at Q25 and MiXCR, TCRdb rebuilt clones from the public reads, retaining in-frame beta chains. Rows matching on CDR3 protein sequence are summarized as one entry with the most common DNA and genes. The V and J calls come from TCRdb's annotation, not from the publication. The sample table shows over 600,000 distinct CDR3 sequences, and about 42% are seen once. The ten largest clones capture 18% of the sample.

The receptor was derived from an elderly man in good health. Recombination connected TRBV28 to TRBJ2-6; the D gene is possibly TRBD2, with 5 bases matching. The sequenced sample was blood. The DNA sequence follows: TGTGCCAGCAGGCAGACTAAGGGTGGGGCCAACGTCCTGACTTTC. Its protein product is CASRQTKGGANVLTF. Full variable domain (CDR3 extended with the reference TRBV28 and TRBJ2-6 proteins): DVKVTQSSRYLVKRTGEKVFLECVQDMDHENMFWYRQDPGLGLRLIYFSYDVKMKEKGDIPEGYSVSREKKERFSLILESASTNQTSMYLCASRQTKGGANVLTFGAGSRLTVL.